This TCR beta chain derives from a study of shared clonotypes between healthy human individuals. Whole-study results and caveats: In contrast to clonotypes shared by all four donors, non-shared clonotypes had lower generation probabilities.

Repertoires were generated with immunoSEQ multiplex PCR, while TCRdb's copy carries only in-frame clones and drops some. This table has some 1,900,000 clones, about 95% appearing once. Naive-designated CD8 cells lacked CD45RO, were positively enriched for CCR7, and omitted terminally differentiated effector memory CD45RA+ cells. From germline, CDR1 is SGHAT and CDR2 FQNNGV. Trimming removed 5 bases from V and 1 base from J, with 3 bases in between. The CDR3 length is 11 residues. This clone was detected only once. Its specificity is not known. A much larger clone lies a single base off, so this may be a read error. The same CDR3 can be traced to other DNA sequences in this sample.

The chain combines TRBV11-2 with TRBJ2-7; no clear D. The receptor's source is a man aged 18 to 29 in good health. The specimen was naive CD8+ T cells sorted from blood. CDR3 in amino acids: CASSPSYEQYF. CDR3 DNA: TGTGCCAGCAGCCCGTCCTACGAGCAGTACTTC.